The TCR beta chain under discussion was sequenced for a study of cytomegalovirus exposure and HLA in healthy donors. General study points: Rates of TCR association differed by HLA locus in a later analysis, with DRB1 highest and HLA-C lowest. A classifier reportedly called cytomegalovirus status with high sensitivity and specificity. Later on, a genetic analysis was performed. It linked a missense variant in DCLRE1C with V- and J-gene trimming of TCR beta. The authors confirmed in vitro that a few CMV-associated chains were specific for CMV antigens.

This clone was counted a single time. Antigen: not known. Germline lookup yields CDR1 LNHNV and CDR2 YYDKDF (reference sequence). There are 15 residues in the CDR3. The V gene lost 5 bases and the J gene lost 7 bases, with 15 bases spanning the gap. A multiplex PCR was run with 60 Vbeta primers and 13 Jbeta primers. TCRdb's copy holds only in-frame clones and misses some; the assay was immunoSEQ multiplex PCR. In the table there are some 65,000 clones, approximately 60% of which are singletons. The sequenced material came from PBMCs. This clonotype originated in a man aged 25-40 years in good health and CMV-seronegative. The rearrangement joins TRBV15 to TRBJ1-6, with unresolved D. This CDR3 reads CATSPSRRVNSPLHF. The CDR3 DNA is TGTGCCACCAGCCCCAGCCGGCGGGTGAATTCACCCCTCCACTTT.